The 2 T cell receptor beta chains reported below all come from one sample, sequenced in a study of a mutant IDH1 vaccine in newly diagnosed glioma. The time point: baseline, week 1 (first vaccination visit). Treatment in this sample: pre-vaccination baseline after standard-of-care therapy. The method was immunoSEQ multiplex PCR; TCRdb's version includes in-frame clones alone and lacks a portion of them. The sample consists of 90,000 to 95,000 clones, under 90% of them appearing once. The sequences come from PBMCs, collected from a glioma patient treated with radiotherapy, temozolomide or both. These receptor sequences come from a woman in her fifties or sixties with glioma.

The rearrangement uses TRBV5-6 and TRBJ2-2; 10 bases match TRBD1. This CDR3 is 16 amino acids long. CDR1 and CDR2 from the germline V gene are SGHDT and YYEEEE. Unmatched junction bases numbered 10, after V lost 4 bases and J lost 7 bases. The CDR3 region has the DNA TGTGCCAGCAGCCCCGACAGGGGGCGGATTATCGGGGAGCTGTTTTTT. It is translated as CASSPDRGRIIGELFF.

CDR3 region: CASSEGTGGYNEQFF. The DNA of the CDR3 is TGTGCCAGCAGCGAGGGGACAGGGGGATACAATGAGCAGTTCTTC. The chain joins TRBV9 to TRBJ2-1; 11 bases align to TRBD1. CDR3 length: 15 residues. CDR1 SGDLS and CDR2 YYNGEE come from the germline V gene. Trimming took 3 bases from V and 4 from J; bases not matched to a gene: 3.